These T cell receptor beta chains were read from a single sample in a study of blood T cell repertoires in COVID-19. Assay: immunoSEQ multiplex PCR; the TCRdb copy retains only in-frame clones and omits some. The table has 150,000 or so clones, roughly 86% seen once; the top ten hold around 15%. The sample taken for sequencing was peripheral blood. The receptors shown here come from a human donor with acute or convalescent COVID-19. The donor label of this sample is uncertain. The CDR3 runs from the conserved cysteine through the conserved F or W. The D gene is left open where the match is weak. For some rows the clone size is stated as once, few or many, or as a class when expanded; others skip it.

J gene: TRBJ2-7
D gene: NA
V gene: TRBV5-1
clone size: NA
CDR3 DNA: TGCGCCAGCAGCTCAGGTTACCCCTACGAGCAGTACTTC
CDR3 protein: CASSSGYPYEQYF

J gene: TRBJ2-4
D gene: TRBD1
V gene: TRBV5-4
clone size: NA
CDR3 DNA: TGTGCCAGCAGCACAGCACAGGGGATAGCCAAAAACATTCAGTACTTC
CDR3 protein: CASSTAQGIAKNIQYF

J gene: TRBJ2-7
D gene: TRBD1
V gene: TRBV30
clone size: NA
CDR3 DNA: TGTGCTGGCCGGGACAGGGGAGCCTACGAGCAGTACTTC
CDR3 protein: CAGRDRGAYEQYF

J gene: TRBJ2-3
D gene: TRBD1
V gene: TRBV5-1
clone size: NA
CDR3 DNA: TGCGCCAGCAGCTTGGAGGGGGCTGCAGATACGCAGTATTTT
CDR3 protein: CASSLEGAADTQYF

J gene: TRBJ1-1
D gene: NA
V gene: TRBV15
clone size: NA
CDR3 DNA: TGTGCCACCAGCAGAGATCCTGGCAGGGGGAACACTGAAGCTTTCTTT
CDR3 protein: CATSRDPGRGNTEAFF

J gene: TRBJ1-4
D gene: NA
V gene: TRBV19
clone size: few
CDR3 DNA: TGTGCCAGTATGAGGAATGAAAAACTGTTTTTT
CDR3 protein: CASMRNEKLFF

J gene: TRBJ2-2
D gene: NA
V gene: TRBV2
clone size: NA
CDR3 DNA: TGTGCCAGCAGTGAAGGCGGGGTGGGCGGGGAGCTGTTTTTT
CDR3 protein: CASSEGGVGGELFF

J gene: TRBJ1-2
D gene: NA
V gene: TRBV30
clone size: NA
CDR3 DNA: TGTGCCTGGAGTATCACTGCGGATGGCTACACCTTC
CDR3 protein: CAWSITADGYTF

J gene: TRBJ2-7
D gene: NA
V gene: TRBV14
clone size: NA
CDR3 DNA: TGTGCCAGCAGCCAAGATTTGGGCAGGGGTGCCTCCTACGAGCAGTACTTC
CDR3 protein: CASSQDLGRGASYEQYF

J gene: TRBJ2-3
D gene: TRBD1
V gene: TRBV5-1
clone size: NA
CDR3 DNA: TGCGCCAGCAGCCCGGGACAGTACACAGATACGCAGTATTTT
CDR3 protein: CASSPGQYTDTQYF

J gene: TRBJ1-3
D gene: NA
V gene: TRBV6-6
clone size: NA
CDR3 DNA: TGTGCCAGCAAATCACGGGATCGCGGTGGAAACACCATATATTTT
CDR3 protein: CASKSRDRGGNTIYF

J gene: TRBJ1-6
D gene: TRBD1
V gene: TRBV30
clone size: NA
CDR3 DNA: TGTGCCTGGAGTAGACAGGGCAAAGGAAAAGGATCCTATAATTCACCCCTCCACTTT
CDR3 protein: CAWSRQGKGKGSYNSPLHF

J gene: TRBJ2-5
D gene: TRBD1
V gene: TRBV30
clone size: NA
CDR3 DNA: TGTGCCTGGACCCGCCAGACAGGGAGTAAGGAGACCCAGTACTTC
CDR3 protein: CAWTRQTGSKETQYF